The 11 T cell receptor beta chains below were found in one sample sequenced in a study of T cell repertoires in cytomegalovirus infection (dated by TCRdb to the late 2010s). Instrument used: Illumina HiSeq 1500. In-frame beta chains were kept once TCRdb had trimmed the public reads at Q25 with fastp and called clones with MiXCR. Each entry merges the rows of one CDR3 protein and shows their most common DNA and genes. This sample has 640,000 or so distinct CDR3 sequences in its table, and about 33% of those were observed once. The top ten constitute 15% to 20% of the sample. The treatment or condition label for this specimen denotes: in vitro stimulation with specific CMV peptide epitopes to enrich CMV-specific T cells. These receptors have no known antigen. This specimen consisted of cultured PBMCs, obtained from culture after CMV antigen stimulation. These receptors were taken from a human donor in good health (CMV status not recorded). Some clones in this sample may be carry-over from other donors' samples.

J is TRBJ2-3 and V is TRBV6-6; TRBD2 matches at 14 bases. Looked up from germline, CDR1 is MNHNY and CDR2 is SVGAGI (reference sequence). V lost 5 bases, J lost 3 bases, and 19 bases stayed unmatched. The CDR3 has 21 residues. The CDR3 reads CASSKGLAGVISGVSTDTQYF. DNA of the CDR3: TGTGCCAGCAGTAAGGGACTAGCGGGAGTGATTTCGGGGGTGTCAACAGATACGCAGTATTTT.

The chain uses TRBV7-9 and TRBJ2-6; D uncertain. The V gene's germline CDR1 is SEHNR and CDR2 FQNEAQ (reference sequence). The V end was cut by 1 base, the J end by 2 bases, with 9 bases between. The CDR3 has 16 residues. CDR3 sequence reads: CASSLEFAAGANVLTF. The CDR3 coding sequence is TGTGCCAGCAGCTTAGAATTTGCGGCTGGGGCCAACGTCCTGACTTTC. Combining the CDR3 with reference TRBV7-9 and TRBJ2-6 gives the whole variable domain DTGVSQNPRHKITKRGQNVTFRCDPISEHNRLYWYRQTLGQGPEFLTYFQNEAQLEKSRLLSDRFSAERPKGSFSTLEIQRTEQGDSAMYLCASSLEFAAGANVLTFGAGSRLTVL.

Many counts were recorded for this clonotype. This chain joins TRBV7-9 and TRBJ1-1, with a tentative D call TRBD1 (6 bases). Germline-derived CDR1 and CDR2 are SEHNR and FQNEAQ (reference sequence). V lost 5 bases, J lost 0 bases, and 13 bases lay in between. The CDR3 totals 15 residues. CDR3 in amino acids: CASSLARGMNTEAFF. The CDR3 DNA follows: TGTGCCAGCAGCCTGGCCAGGGGAATGAACACTGAAGCTTTCTTT.

This clonotype was observed a handful of times. V and J are TRBV28 and TRBJ1-3; TRBD1 matches 7 bases. This CDR3 spans 14 amino acids. Germline values: CDR1 MDHEN, CDR2 SYDVKM. V lost 5 bases, J lost 6 bases, and 7 bases stayed unmatched. This CDR3 is CASSATGTENTIYF. In DNA form, the CDR3 reads TGTGCCAGCAGTGCCACCGGGACAGAAAACACCATATATTTT.

Worth noting for this clonotype: A junction end diverges from the germline sequence, so it may reflect a read error. The chain employs TRBV6-1 and TRBJ2-4; 9 nucleotides match TRBD2. Germline V gene sequence: CDR1 MNHNS, CDR2 SASEGT. CDR3 length: 15 amino acids. CDR3 in amino acids: CASNESGGAKNIQYF. The CDR3 nucleotides read TGTGCCAGCAATGAAAGCGGGGGGGCCAAAAACATTCAGTACTTC.

V and J are TRBV6-8 and TRBJ2-1, with no clear D. From germline, CDR1 is MNHGY and CDR2 SAAAGT. This CDR3 has 13 amino acids. V gave up 2 bases and J gave up 5 bases, with 7 bases separating them. The CDR3 loop is CASSYNRHNEQFF. The CDR3 DNA follows: TGTGCCAGCAGTTACAACAGACACAATGAGCAGTTCTTC.

The rearrangement joins TRBV3-1 to TRBJ1-4; D call uncertain. Germline V lookup: CDR1 LGHDT, CDR2 YNNKEL (reference sequence). Trimming stripped 4 bases from V and 0 bases from J, with 9 bases between. This CDR3 is built from 15 residues. CDR3 residues: CASSPNAATNEKLFF. The CDR3 bases are TGTGCCAGCAGCCCCAACGCAGCAACTAATGAAAAACTGTTTTTT.

This clonotype was seen more than once but under ten times. The rearrangement joins TRBV5-4 to TRBJ2-5; 7 bases align to TRBD1. This CDR3 has 14 residues. V lost 2 bases, J lost 2 bases, and 3 bases stayed unmatched. From germline, CDR1 is SGHNT and CDR2 YYREEE (reference sequence). The CDR3 coding sequence is TGTGCCAGCAGCTTCACGGGACAGCAAGAGACCCAGTACTTC. Encoded protein: CASSFTGQQETQYF.

The chain combines TRBV12-3 or TRBV12-4 with TRBJ2-7; D assignment may be TRBD1 or TRBD2 (5 bases each). V lost 2 bases to trimming and J lost 2 bases, with 13 bases between them. This CDR3 region has 15 residues. CDR3 nucleotides: TGTGCCAGCAGTTTACCCCGGGACGGGGCCTACGAGCAGTACTTC. It yields the protein CASSLPRDGAYEQYF.

This clonotype was observed a handful of times. The chain employs TRBV7-8 and TRBJ1-3, with 7 bases identical to TRBD1. After removal of 5 bases from V and 0 bases from J, the junction contained 7 bases not matched to a gene. This CDR3 comprises 16 residues. Germline assignment: CDR1 SGHVS and CDR2 FQNEAQ. CDR3 amino acids: CASSRYRGPSGNTIYF. The CDR3, as DNA: TGTGCCAGCAGCCGATACAGGGGTCCCTCTGGAAACACCATATATTTT. Variable domain in full (rest from reference TRBV7-8 and TRBJ1-3): GAGVSQSPRYKVAKRGQDVALRCDPISGHVSLFWYQQALGQGPEFLTYFQNEAQLDKSGLPSDRFFAERPEGSVSTLKIQRTQQEDSAVYLCASSRYRGPSGNTIYFGEGSWLTVV.

This clonotype has a count of ten or more. The chain employs TRBV7-2 and TRBJ2-7; no reliable D call. With 4 bases removed from V and 2 bases from J, the gap between germline ends came to 15 bases. This CDR3 contains 15 residues. Germline loops: CDR1 SGHTA, CDR2 FQGNSA. For the CDR3, the DNA is TGTGCCAGCAGCTCCCGGCGGAGTCTCGCCTACGAGCAGTACTTC. This translates into CASSSRRSLAYEQYF.